The clone carrying this T cell receptor beta chain appeared many times. This specimen belongs to a study of prognosis after radiotherapy for stage I lung cancer. Across the whole study: Development of distant metastases after radiotherapy was seen in several patients at a median of about seven months, with no significant progression in roughly 16.

Deletions cut 5 bases from V and 6 bases from J, with 13 bases between. CDR1 and CDR2 (germline): SGHDT, YYEEEE. The CDR3 runs to 13 residues. Amplicons of TCR beta CDR3 were generated from genomic DNA by two-round multiplex PCR. TRBV and TRBJ genes each had their own specific primers in first-round PCR. TCRdb re-derived calls from the multiplex PCR reads in MiXCR, one entry per CDR3 protein. The data hold 38,000 or so distinct CDR3 sequences, with roughly 24% observed a single time. The V and J genes are TRBV5-6 and TRBJ2-3, with D unresolved. The TCR originated in a donor aged 50 or older with non-small cell lung cancer. The sample consisted of PBMCs, taken before or after stereotactic body radiation therapy (not recorded which). In DNA, the CDR3 is TGTGCCAGCAGGAACATGTTGGGGGATACGCAGTATTTT. Translation gives CASRNMLGDTQYF.